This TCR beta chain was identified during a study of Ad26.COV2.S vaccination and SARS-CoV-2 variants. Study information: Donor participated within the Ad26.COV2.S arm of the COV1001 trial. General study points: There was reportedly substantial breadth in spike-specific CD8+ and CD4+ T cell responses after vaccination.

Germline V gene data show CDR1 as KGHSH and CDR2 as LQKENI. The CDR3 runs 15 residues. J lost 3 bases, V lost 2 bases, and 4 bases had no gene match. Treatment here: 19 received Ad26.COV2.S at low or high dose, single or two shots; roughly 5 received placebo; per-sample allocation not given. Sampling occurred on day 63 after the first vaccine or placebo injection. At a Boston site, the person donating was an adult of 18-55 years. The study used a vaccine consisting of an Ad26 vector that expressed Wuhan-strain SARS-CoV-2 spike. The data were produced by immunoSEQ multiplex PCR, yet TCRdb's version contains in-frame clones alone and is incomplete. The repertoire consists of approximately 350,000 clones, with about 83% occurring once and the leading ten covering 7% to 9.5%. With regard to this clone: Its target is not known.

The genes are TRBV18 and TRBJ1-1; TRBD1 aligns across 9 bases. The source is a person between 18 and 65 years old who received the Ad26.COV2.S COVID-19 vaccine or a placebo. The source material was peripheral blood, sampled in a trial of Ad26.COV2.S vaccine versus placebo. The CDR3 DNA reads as TGTGCCAGCTCACCAAGGACAGGGGTGGACACTGAAGCTTTCTTT. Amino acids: CASSPRTGVDTEAFF.